This passage covers 23 T cell receptor beta chains from one sample sequenced in a study of cytomegalovirus exposure and HLA in healthy donors. PCR involved 60 Vbeta and 13 Jbeta primers. Produced via immunoSEQ multiplex PCR; TCRdb's table is partial and in-frame only. The profile shows hundreds of thousands of clones, around 76% of them singletons. Sequenced: PBMCs. The receptors were gathered from a man between 40 and 49 years old in good health and CMV-seropositive.

The chain carries TRBV7-7 and TRBJ2-3; TRBD2 matches 9 bases. There are 16 residues in the CDR3. V shed 3 bases, J shed 3 bases, and the junction held 7 bases outside the gene matches. Germline CDR1 and CDR2: SSHAT and FNYEAQ (reference sequence). Here the CDR3 reads CASSLGVAGVTDTQYF. CDR3 DNA: TGTGCCAGCAGCTTGGGGGTAGCGGGAGTGACAGATACGCAGTATTTT.

This clone has only a few counts. The chain joins TRBV18 to TRBJ1-1; no definite D call. The CDR3 covers 12 residues. The germline gives CDR1 KGHSH, CDR2 LQKENI. Trimming left V 5 bases short and J 3 bases short, with 7 bases between. CDR3 amino acids: CASSYEYTEAFF. In DNA form, the CDR3 reads TGTGCCAGCTCATACGAGTACACTGAAGCTTTCTTT.

The chain combines TRBV15 with TRBJ2-2, with D possibly matching TRBD1 (6 bases). The germline V and J ends were trimmed by 8 bases and 5 bases, with 15 bases remaining between them. This CDR3 comprises 14 residues. Germline V CDR1 and CDR2: LNHNV, YYDKDF (reference sequence). The CDR3 DNA reads as TGTGCCACCCTCACAGGGTACGGGACCGGGGAGCTGTTTTTT. This sequence encodes CATLTGYGTGELFF.

The chain links TRBV27 to TRBJ2-7, with a possible D match to TRBD2 (6 bases). This CDR3 region has 15 residues. V lost 2 bases, J lost 0 bases, and 11 bases lay in between. Germline V CDR1 and CDR2: MNHEY, SMNVEV (reference sequence). Written as DNA, the CDR3 is TGTGCCAGCAGTTTAAGGGACTCAAGCTCCTACGAGCAGTACTTC. Translation gives CASSLRDSSSYEQYF.

The chain joins TRBV6-5 to TRBJ1-1; D is uncertain. The CDR3 loop spans 12 amino acids. The V gene's germline CDR1 is MNHEY and CDR2 SVGAGI. Trimming pared 5 bases from V and 6 bases from J, leaving 10 bases between. As DNA, the CDR3 is TGTGCCAGCAGTGCAGAAGTGGCTGAAGCTTTCTTT. Translated, it gives CASSAEVAEAFF.

This chain uses TRBV6-1 with TRBJ2-1; D not resolved. Germline CDR1 MNHNS, CDR2 SASEGT. The CDR3 has 16 residues. V lost 1 base and J lost 2, with 12 bases in between. As DNA, the CDR3 is TGTGCCAGCAGTGAAGAGGCATTAGCCCCCTACAATGAGCAGTTCTTC. It specifies CASSEEALAPYNEQFF.

Note on this clone: Distinct nucleotide sequences in the sample also encode this CDR3. V usage is TRBV7-3 and J usage is TRBJ2-5, with 7 bases fitting TRBD1. This CDR3 is built from 14 residues. In germline, CDR1 is SGHTA, CDR2 FQGTGA. After removal of 3 bases from V and 5 bases from J, the junction contained 6 bases not matched to a gene. CDR3 loop: CASSLAGGGETQYF. In DNA form, the CDR3 reads TGTGCCAGCAGCTTGGCAGGGGGTGGGGAGACCCAGTACTTC.

The V and J genes are TRBV15 and TRBJ2-1; 9 nucleotides line up with TRBD1. The CDR3 contains 16 residues. Germline-derived CDR1 and CDR2 are LNHNV and YYDKDF (reference sequence). V gave up 4 bases and J gave up 6 bases; unmatched junction bases: 10. The CDR3 nucleotides are TGTGCCACCAGCACCCGGGGAGACAGGGGGTTCAATGAGCAGTTCTTC. Its translation is CATSTRGDRGFNEQFF.

V gene TRBV25-1 combines with J gene TRBJ2-3; weak D call: TRBD1 (6 bases). This CDR3 is built from 15 residues. The germline V gene has CDR1 MGHDK and CDR2 SYGVNS. V was cut by 1 base and J by 2 bases, with 10 bases left in between. The CDR3 bases are TGTGCCAGCAGTGAATGGGGGCAGATCACAGATACGCAGTATTTT. This encodes CASSEWGQITDTQYF.

The rearrangement uses TRBV11-2 and TRBJ1-1; 8 bases line up with TRBD1. Germline V lookup: CDR1 SGHAT, CDR2 FQNNGV. V shed 5 bases, J shed 1 base, and the junction held 9 bases outside the gene matches. This CDR3 has 16 amino acids. The CDR3 loop is CASSVRQGTRNTEAFF. Here the CDR3 DNA reads TGTGCCAGCAGCGTCAGACAGGGGACAAGGAACACTGAAGCTTTCTTT.

DNA of the CDR3: TGTGCCAGCAGTTTATCCGGACAGGGGGTCTACAATGAGCAGTTCTTC. Protein product: CASSLSGQGVYNEQFF. The chain is built from TRBV27 and TRBJ2-1; 10 nucleotides agree with TRBD1. The CDR3 consists of 16 residues. The V gene end was trimmed by 0 bases and the J gene end by 3 bases; junction bases not matched to a gene: 2. Germline values: CDR1 MNHEY, CDR2 SMNVEV (reference sequence).

The CDR3: CASSERVLDNYGYTF. The CDR3 DNA reads TGTGCCAGCAGTGAACGGGTTTTGGATAACTATGGCTACACCTTC. J is TRBJ1-2 and V is TRBV6-1; D is uncertain. Germline CDR1 MNHNS, CDR2 SASEGT. V lost 2 bases and J lost 1, with 11 bases in between. The CDR3 totals 15 residues.

J is TRBJ1-5 and V is TRBV18, with TRBD1 matching over 11 bases. Losses at the gene ends were 3 bases for V and 9 bases for J; bases not matched to a gene: 1. This CDR3 is 13 amino acids long. The germline CDR1 and CDR2 sequences are KGHSH and LQKENI. The CDR3 coding sequence is TGTGCCAGCTCACCCGGGACAGGGGGGCCCCAGCATTTT. Translated, it gives CASSPGTGGPQHF.

The chain has TRBV19 and TRBJ1-2; D perhaps matches TRBD1 (5 bases). Germline V CDR1 and CDR2: LNHDA, SQIVND (reference sequence). This CDR3 is 14 amino acids long. V shed 3 bases and J shed 5 bases, with 13 bases lying between them. CDR3 region: CASSMQGLGYGYTF. The CDR3 DNA reads as TGTGCCAGTAGTATGCAGGGTCTAGGGTATGGCTACACCTTC.

CDR3: CASKGLAESGGGELFF. The CDR3 DNA sequence: TGTGCCAGCAAAGGACTAGCGGAGTCCGGGGGCGGGGAGCTGTTTTTT. This chain links TRBV2 with TRBJ2-2; TRBD2 agrees at 10 bases. This CDR3 spans 16 amino acids. The junction had 12 bases not matched to a gene; V was cut back by 7 bases and J by 7 bases. Germline CDR1 and CDR2: SNHLY and FYNNEI.

The rearrangement uses TRBV29-1 and TRBJ2-5, with D unresolved. Trimming removed 5 bases from V and 1 base from J, with 14 bases in between. CDR3 size: 14 residues. The germline V gene encodes CDR1 SQVTM and CDR2 ANQGSEA. CDR3 DNA sequence: TGCAGCGTTCTCGACTGGATCAGCCAAGAGACCCAGTACTTC. Encoded protein: CSVLDWISQETQYF.

The CDR3 protein is CASRQIAGGGETQYF. DNA for the CDR3: TGCGCCAGCAGACAAATTGCCGGGGGAGGAGAGACCCAGTACTTC. The V gene is TRBV5-1, the J gene TRBJ2-5; D possibly corresponds to TRBD2 (6 bases). With 5 bases removed from V and 4 bases from J, the gap between germline ends came to 18 bases. The V gene's germline CDR1 is SGHRS and CDR2 YFSETQ. The CDR3 extends over 15 amino acids.

The chain recombines TRBV19 with TRBJ2-1; 13 positions match TRBD2. The germline gives CDR1 LNHDA, CDR2 SQIVND (reference sequence). V gave up 11 bases and J gave up 0 bases; unmatched junction bases: 7. The CDR3 has 16 residues. The CDR3 reads CASLGTSGNSYNEQFF. As DNA, the CDR3 is TGTGCCTCTTTGGGGACTAGCGGGAACTCCTACAATGAGCAGTTCTTC.

This chain links TRBV5-5 with TRBJ1-1; D not certain. V lost 0 bases to trimming and J lost 0 bases, with 18 bases between them. CDR3 length: 18 amino acids. CDR1 and CDR2 from the germline V gene are SGHKS and YYEKEE (reference sequence). The CDR3 coding sequence is TGTGCCAGCAGCTTGGATGCGGCAGAGAATTTTATGAACACTGAAGCTTTCTTT. Its protein product is CASSLDAAENFMNTEAFF.

The gene calls are TRBV9 and TRBJ2-2; 12 bases agree with TRBD2. The CDR3 spans 16 residues. J lost 4 bases, V lost 4 bases, and 5 bases had no gene match. Germline V CDR1 and CDR2: SGDLS, YYNGEE. CDR3: CASSPRTSGITGELFF. As DNA, the CDR3 is TGTGCCAGCAGCCCCAGGACTAGCGGGATCACCGGGGAGCTGTTTTTT. The full variable domain, in which reference TRBV9 and TRBJ2-2 provide the parts outside the CDR3, is DSGVTQTPKHLITATGQRVTLRCSPRSGDLSVYWYQQSLDQGLQFLIQYYNGEERAKGNILERFSAQQFPDLHSELNLSSLELGDSALYFCASSPRTSGITGELFFGEGSRLTVL.

In the case of this clone: At one boundary the junction diverges from the germline segment, which might be a read error. J is TRBJ1-2 and V is TRBV7-9; D not certain. The V gene's germline CDR1 is SEHNR and CDR2 FQNEAQ (reference sequence). The CDR3 extends over 12 amino acids. This chain's CDR3 is CASSLATYGYTF. The CDR3 nucleotides are TGTGCCAGCAGCCTAGCGACATATGGCTACACCTTC. The entire variable domain, with the rest obtained from reference TRBV7-9 and TRBJ1-2, is as follows: DTGVSQNPRHKITKRGQNVTFRCDPISEHNRLYWYRQTLGQGPEFLTYFQNEAQLEKSRLLSDRFSAERPKGSFSTLEIQRTEQGDSAMYLCASSLATYGYTFGSGTRLTVV.

The chain uses TRBV18 and TRBJ2-1, with 13 bases fitting TRBD2. The CDR3 covers 17 residues. V lost 6 bases to trimming and J lost 8 bases; unmatched junction nucleotides: 13. Germline V gives CDR1 KGHSH, CDR2 LQKENI. The CDR3 here is CASSLRLAGGRDHEQFF. The CDR3 bases are TGTGCCAGCTCCCTCAGACTAGCGGGAGGACGTGATCATGAGCAGTTCTTC.

The CDR3 bases are TGTGCCAGCAGCCCCCGGGAGGGTTGGAACACTGAAGCTTTCTTT. Amino acid sequence: CASSPREGWNTEAFF. This chain connects TRBV13 to TRBJ1-1; D gene uncertain. The CDR3 length is 15 residues. Germline V lookup: CDR1 PRHDT, CDR2 FYEKMQ (reference sequence). The ends were cut back, 5 bases at V and 1 base at J, with 14 bases in the middle.